This is a list of T cell receptor beta chains from one sample in a study of response to subunit inactivated influenza vaccine. One entry per CDR3 protein results from TCRdb running MiXCR on the RT-PCR reads. The data hold roughly 790,000 distinct CDR3 sequences, with 21% observed a single time. The specimen comprised PBMCs from blood, sampled 5 to 6 days after vaccination. The source of these receptors is a man aged 50 to 60 who received an inactivated influenza vaccine. Both conserved end residues are part of each CDR3.

TRBJ1-1 | TRBV5-1 | CASSLTTGPALNTEAFF
TRBJ1-2 | TRBV7-2 | CASRAQLTGNYGYTF
TRBJ2-1 | TRBV28 | CASSLLRVTNEQFF
TRBJ2-1 | TRBV12-3/TRBV12-4 | CASSLGSHNEQFF
TRBJ2-1 | TRBV6-1 | CASSRSGQDLKFF
TRBJ2-3 | TRBV5-1 | CASSPGPGGTDTQYF
TRBJ2-7 | TRBV7-6 | CASSQAGDIYEQYF
TRBJ2-2 | TRBV20-1 | CSARAPGLAGTGELFF
TRBJ2-3 | TRBV18 | CASSPSRSDTQYF
TRBJ2-5 | TRBV5-1 | CASSSWTSGGKETQYF
TRBJ2-2 | TRBV7-9 | CASRGLASGELFF
TRBJ1-6 | TRBV20-1 | CSARVQGYNSPLHF
TRBJ1-3 | TRBV6-1 | CASSRLGGTSSGNTIYF
TRBJ1-5 | TRBV7-2 | CASRVTGGNQPQHF
TRBJ1-2 | TRBV9 | CASSLDPVNGYGYTF
TRBJ2-1 | TRBV6-2/TRBV6-3 | CASGKNEQFF
TRBJ2-2 | TRBV28 | CASSLRQAAGELFF
TRBJ2-1 | TRBV7-9 | CASSFGQSSYNEQFF
TRBJ2-1 | TRBV27 | CASRGLAGGSEQFF
TRBJ1-2 | TRBV4-3 | CASSQNWEQGGGYTF
TRBJ2-5 | TRBV10-3 | CAISEDSSGRSRETQYF
TRBJ2-3 | TRBV10-3 | CAISEGQTSGNTDTQYF
TRBJ2-7 | TRBV29-1 | CSVVGGNSYEQYF
TRBJ1-5 | TRBV19 | CASRQTGDTQPQHF
TRBJ2-5 | TRBV9 | CASSARAGEGETQYF
TRBJ2-7 | TRBV7-8 | CASSLNGGGYEQYF
TRBJ1-5 | TRBV4-1 | CASSQEVQGWGNQPQHF
TRBJ2-7 | TRBV6-1 | CASRGGPPYSYEQYF
TRBJ1-2 | TRBV6-5 | CASSSRGQNYGYTF
TRBJ2-1 | TRBV10-3 | CAIRGTGKDEQFF
TRBJ2-5 | TRBV12-3/TRBV12-4 | CASRDGKETQYF
TRBJ1-2 | TRBV6-2/TRBV6-3 | CASRRDRGGYGYTF
TRBJ2-1 | TRBV5-5 | CASSWPTGTANNEQFF
TRBJ2-1 | TRBV20-1 | CSATSRTGVTNEQFF
TRBJ2-3 | TRBV6-1 | CASSTYSGSTDTQYF
TRBJ2-7 | TRBV12-3/TRBV12-4 | CASSPLGGDSYEQYF
TRBJ2-5 | TRBV7-9 | CASSLVVFGTEETQYF
TRBJ2-7 | TRBV20-1 | CSARILGLHSYEQYF
TRBJ2-3 | TRBV7-9 | CASSLGLLAASTDTQYF
TRBJ1-5 | TRBV28 | CASSLRRASNQPQHF
TRBJ2-4 | TRBV7-2 | CASSFYGAGNIQYF
TRBJ1-6 | TRBV12-3/TRBV12-4 | CASSRTPRNNSPLHF